One sample yielded the 14 T cell receptor beta chains listed below, sequenced in a study of CD8+ T cells in alopecia areata (dated by TCRdb to 2016 to 2019). The sample's time point, from its label and the paper: less than 25 weeks on oral tofacitinib. According to the study, the label for this sample's treatment or condition signals: oral pan-JAK inhibitor, 5-10 mg twice daily. Libraries were built with the immunoSEQ multiplex PCR assay. To provide template for TCR sequencing, every sample had RNA extracted and reverse transcribed into cDNA. This is the immuneACCESS table as TCRdb keeps it, with only in-frame sequences that have V and J called. A part of the clones is gone; compared with another copy, unresolved V genes explain less than half, and the rest is unexplained. A total of nearly 200,000 clones appear in this sample, 58% of them only once. The ten largest clones take up approximately 5.1% of the sample.

Sequenced material: CD4+ T cells sorted from blood, taken at week 24, from a patient treated with tofacitinib. All receptors derive from a human donor with alopecia areata.

The V and J genes are TRBV29-1 and TRBJ2-7; TRBD1 matches 8 bases. Germline V gene lookup returns CDR1 SQVTM and CDR2 ANQGSEA. CDR3 length: 13 amino acids. With 7 bases clipped from V and 1 base from J, the junction kept 6 bases outside the gene matches. The CDR3 reads CSGGQGVSYEQYF. CDR3 sequence (DNA): TGCAGCGGTGGACAGGGTGTGTCCTACGAGCAGTACTTC.

V usage is TRBV29-1 and J usage is TRBJ2-1; D is unclear. The germline V and J ends were trimmed by 0 bases and 2 bases, with 11 bases remaining between them. Germline V gives CDR1 SQVTM, CDR2 ANQGSEA. The CDR3 consists of 15 residues. The CDR3 DNA follows: TGCAGCGTTGAAGAGACGGACCGGGCCTACAATGAGCAGTTCTTC. Protein: CSVEETDRAYNEQFF.

CDR3 in amino acids: CASSLAGGAGEEQYF. The CDR3 nucleotides are TGCGCCAGCAGCTTGGCCGGTGGGGCCGGGGAGGAGCAGTACTTC. V and J are TRBV5-1 and TRBJ2-7, with D perhaps given as TRBD1 or TRBD2 (5 bases each). Trimming removed 0 bases at V and 7 bases at J, with 17 bases between. Per germline, CDR1 SGHRS and CDR2 YFSETQ. This CDR3 contains 15 residues.

The V and J genes are TRBV23-1 and TRBJ1-5; 8 nucleotides align to TRBD1. TRBV23-1 is assigned to the ORF class and has an uncertain function. There are 16 residues in the CDR3. J lost 3 bases, V lost 9 bases, and 13 bases had no gene match. CDR3 nucleotides: TGCGCCAGTTCTAAAGGGACAGGTAAACTCAATCAGCCCCAGCATTTT. Its translation is CASSKGTGKLNQPQHF.

CDR3 nucleotides: TGCGCCAGCAGCTTGGGGACCGACCCCTACGAGCAGTACTTC. Amino acids: CASSLGTDPYEQYF. The chain recombines TRBV5-1 with TRBJ2-7; D call uncertain. The CDR3 extends over 14 amino acids. From germline, CDR1 is SGHRS and CDR2 YFSETQ. Trimming removed 0 bases from V and 2 bases from J, with 9 bases in between.

The chain is built from TRBV14 and TRBJ2-3; D uncertain. Trimming took off 0 bases at V and 6 bases at J, with 7 bases between the two ends. The CDR3 runs to 13 residues. Per the germline V gene, CDR1 is SGHDN and CDR2 is FVKESK. CDR3 bases: TGTGCCAGCAGCCAAGAGATCGACGATACGCAGTATTTT. Translating gives CASSQEIDDTQYF.

The chain is built from TRBV18 and TRBJ2-6; a possible D gene is TRBD2 (5 bases). The CDR3 covers 15 residues. The V end was cut by 8 bases, the J end by 0 bases, with 11 bases between. CDR1 is KGHSH, CDR2 LQKENI, per germline. CDR3 coding DNA: TGTGCCAGCCGGACTGGGGACTCTGGGGCCAACGTCCTGACTTTC. Translated: CASRTGDSGANVLTF.

The chain has TRBV7-2 and TRBJ2-3; 7 positions agree with TRBD2. Germline V gene lookup returns CDR1 SGHTA and CDR2 FQGNSA. This CDR3 comprises 17 residues. Unmatched junction bases numbered 10, after V lost 4 bases and J lost 0 bases. CDR3 in amino acids: CASSYSGGSGSTDTQYF. CDR3 bases: TGTGCCAGCAGCTATAGTGGCGGGAGTGGTAGCACAGATACGCAGTATTTT.

The J gene is TRBJ1-1, the V gene TRBV7-2; perhaps TRBD1 as D (5 bases). Per the germline V gene, CDR1 is SGHTA and CDR2 is FQGNSA. V lost 3 bases and J lost 0, with 8 bases in between. The CDR3 runs to 14 residues. CDR3 in amino acids: CASSFQGMNTEAFF. The CDR3 nucleotides are TGTGCCAGCAGCTTTCAGGGAATGAACACTGAAGCTTTCTTT.

The chain joins TRBV28 to TRBJ1-1; TRBD1 agrees at 7 bases. CDR1 is MDHEN, CDR2 SYDVKM, per germline. This CDR3 has 15 residues. The ends lost 4 bases at V and 3 bases at J; junction bases unmatched: 8. The CDR3 is CASSSPRGGYTEAFF. CDR3 in DNA: TGTGCCAGCAGTTCCCCCAGGGGGGGGTACACTGAAGCTTTCTTT. The whole variable domain, filled in from reference TRBV28 and TRBJ1-1, reads DVKVTQSSRYLVKRTGEKVFLECVQDMDHENMFWYRQDPGLGLRLIYFSYDVKMKEKGDIPEGYSVSREKKERFSLILESASTNQTSMYLCASSSPRGGYTEAFFGQGTRLTVV.

The rearrangement links TRBV18 to TRBJ2-5; no reliable D call. Germline CDR1 KGHSH, CDR2 LQKENI. The CDR3 totals 13 residues. V gave up 4 bases and J gave up 2 bases, with 8 bases separating them. The CDR3 region has the DNA TGTGCCAGCTCACAAAGGCCGCAAGAGACCCAGTACTTC. Its protein is CASSQRPQETQYF.

V gene TRBV30 combines with J gene TRBJ1-5; D is perhaps TRBD1 (6 bases). V was trimmed by 5 bases and J by 6 bases, leaving 14 bases between them. The CDR3 extends over 13 amino acids. Germline CDR1 is GTSNPN and CDR2 is SVGIG (reference sequence). In DNA, the CDR3 is TGTGCCTGGGGTTCAGGGGTGATTCAGCCCCAGCATTTT. Translating it yields CAWGSGVIQPQHF.

CDR3 sequence (DNA): TGTGCCAGCACCCCCGGACCGGGGCTCACTGAAGCTTTCTTT. Protein sequence: CASTPGPGLTEAFF. The chain is built from TRBV2 and TRBJ1-1; maybe TRBD1 (5 bases). V dropped 7 bases and J dropped 4 bases, with 16 bases sitting between them. This CDR3 has 14 residues. Germline lookup yields CDR1 SNHLY and CDR2 FYNNEI. The full variable domain, its missing parts supplied by reference TRBV2 and TRBJ1-1, is EPEVTQTPSHQVTQMGQEVILRCVPISNHLYFYWYRQILGQKVEFLVSFYNNEISEKSEIFDDQFSVERPDGSNFTLKIRSTKLEDSAMYFCASTPGPGLTEAFFGQGTRLTVV.

The chain carries TRBV18 and TRBJ1-2, with D perhaps matching TRBD1 (6 bases). CDR3 length equals 15 residues. Germline CDR1 KGHSH, CDR2 LQKENI. Deletions cut 4 bases from V and 4 bases from J, with 16 bases between. CDR3: CASSLETGRFYGYTF. The CDR3 DNA reads TGTGCCAGCTCACTCGAGACAGGCCGATTCTATGGCTACACCTTC.